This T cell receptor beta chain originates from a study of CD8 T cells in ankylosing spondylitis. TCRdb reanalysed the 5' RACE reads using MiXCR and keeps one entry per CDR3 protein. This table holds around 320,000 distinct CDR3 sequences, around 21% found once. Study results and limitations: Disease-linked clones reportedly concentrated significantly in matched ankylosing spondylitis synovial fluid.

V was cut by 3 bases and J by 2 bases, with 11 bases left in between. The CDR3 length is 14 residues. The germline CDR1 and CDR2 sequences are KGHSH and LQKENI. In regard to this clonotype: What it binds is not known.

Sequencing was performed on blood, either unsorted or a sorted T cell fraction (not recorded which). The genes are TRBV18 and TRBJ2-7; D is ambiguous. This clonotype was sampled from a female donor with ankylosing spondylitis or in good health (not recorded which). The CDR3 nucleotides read TGTGCCAGCTCACCGGCCCCTTCTGCCTACGAGCAGTACTTC. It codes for CASSPAPSAYEQYF.